A selection of T cell receptor beta chains follows, all from one sample in a study of regulatory dendritic cells for organ transplantation. These receptors lack a known antigen. TCRdb's copy holds only in-frame clones and misses some; the assay was immunoSEQ multiplex PCR. The sample gives about 21,000 clones, 65% to 90% of which show up once; 0.26% is in the top ten. Sequencing input: naive CD4+ T cells from blood cultured with dendritic cells. Every receptor here comes from a human donor in good health. CDR3s include the opening cysteine and the closing phenylalanine or tryptophan. The D gene is left open where the match is weak. Size tells how often a clone was seen (once, few, many) or the class of an expanded clone, and some rows leave it out.

D	V	size	J	DNA	CDR3
TRBD1	TRBV6-5	NA	TRBJ2-1	TGTGCCAGCAGAACTGACAGGGGTTCCTACAATGAGCAGTTCTTC	CASRTDRGSYNEQFF
TRBD2	TRBV19	NA	TRBJ2-7	TGTGCCAGTAGTACCGACCCCCGGCGGGGGTACGAGCAGTACTTC	CASSTDPRRGYEQYF
NA	TRBV5-1	once	TRBJ2-5	TGCGCCAGCAGGGCGACTAGTCTTGGGGAGACCCAGTACTTC	CASRATSLGETQYF
TRBD2	TRBV5-4	NA	TRBJ2-5	TGTGCCAGCAGCTTACGGCGGCTAGCGGGAGATCAGTACTTC	CASSLRRLAGDQYF
NA	TRBV27	NA	TRBJ2-7	TGTGCCAGCAGTTGGGGAGAGGGCTACGAGCAGTACTTC	CASSWGEGYEQYF
TRBD2	TRBV4-1	NA	TRBJ2-1	TGCGCCAGCAGCCACCTACTAGCGGGAATATCCTACAATGAGCAGTTCTTC	CASSHLLAGISYNEQFF
NA	TRBV30	NA	TRBJ1-4	TGTGCCTGGAGTGTAATGAGAAGGACGCTCCGACCGGAAAAACTGTTTTTT	CAWSVMRRTLRPEKLFF
NA	TRBV29-1	NA	TRBJ2-2	TGCAGCGTTACCCGATTTGGGCCCACCGGGGAGCTGTTTTTT	CSVTRFGPTGELFF
NA	TRBV20-1	NA	TRBJ2-1	TGCAGTGCAAGCTTCCGGACGCAGTTCTTC	CSASFRTQFF
NA	TRBV12-5	NA	TRBJ1-1	TGTGCTAGTGGTTTGGAACCAGGGGTTGGCACTGAAGCTTTCTTT	CASGLEPGVGTEAFF
TRBD2	TRBV6-6	NA	TRBJ2-1	TGTGCCAGCAGTATACTAGCGGGAGTGGGAAATGAGCAGTTCTTC	CASSILAGVGNEQFF
TRBD1	TRBV5-4	NA	TRBJ2-1	TGTGCCAGCAGCTTGTCCGGGACAGGGTTGAATGAGCAGTTCTTC	CASSLSGTGLNEQFF
NA	TRBV5-6	few	TRBJ1-2	TGTGCCAGCAGCCTCCTTATGGGGAACTATGGCTACACCTTC	CASSLLMGNYGYTF
NA	TRBV13	NA	TRBJ2-1	TGTGCCAGCAGCCCCACGAGAGATGAGCAGTTCTTC	CASSPTRDEQFF
NA	TRBV6-5	NA	TRBJ1-2	TGTGCCAGCAGCCCTCAGACGTACTATGGCTACACCTTC	CASSPQTYYGYTF
NA	TRBV4-2	few	TRBJ1-2	TGTGCCAGCAGCCAAGTTGGTAATCCGGGGGCCGGCTATGGCTACACCTTC	CASSQVGNPGAGYGYTF
NA	TRBV4-3	NA	TRBJ2-7	TGCGCCAGCAGCCAAGATGCGGGACGCGGGCTGTACGAGCAGTACTTC	CASSQDAGRGLYEQYF
NA	TRBV9	NA	TRBJ2-3	TGTGCCAGCAGCGTAGGGGGGGACAGCAGCACAGATACGCAGTATTTT	CASSVGGDSSTDTQYF
TRBD1	TRBV28	once	TRBJ1-5	TGTGCCAGCAGTTGGGACAGGGAGGCGGATCAGCCCCAGCATTTT	CASSWDREADQPQHF
TRBD2	TRBV27	NA	TRBJ2-1	TGTGCCAGCAGTCCAACCCGCCTAGCGGGACACGAGCAGTTCTTC	CASSPTRLAGHEQFF
TRBD1	TRBV9	once	TRBJ2-7	TGTGCCAGCAGCATAAGCCCGGGACAGGAAACTTACGAGCAGTACTTC	CASSISPGQETYEQYF
NA	TRBV7-2	NA	TRBJ2-1	TGTGCCAGCAGCTTAGTGGGGAGCTTGGGTGAGCAGTTCTTC	CASSLVGSLGEQFF